Listed below are T cell receptor beta chains from one sample, sequenced in a study of cytomegalovirus exposure and HLA in healthy donors. Profiled with immunoSEQ multiplex PCR; TCRdb holds only in-frame clones, not every one. There are 100,000 to 150,000 clones in the sample; 81% occur only once, and less than 1.1% lies in the top ten. Sequencing was performed on PBMCs. These receptors were taken from a woman aged 25 to 39 in good health and CMV-seronegative. Both conserved end residues are part of each CDR3. The D gene is left open where the match is weak. Size tells how often a clone was seen (once, few, many) or the class of an expanded clone, and some rows leave it out.

clone size,J gene,D gene,V gene,CDR3 protein,CDR3 DNA
few,TRBJ2-6,NA,TRBV19,CASSEGGGTGANVLTF,TGTGCCAGTAGTGAGGGGGGGGGCACTGGGGCCAACGTCCTGACTTTC
once,TRBJ2-1,TRBD2,TRBV7-9,CSSSPGLAPSSYNEQFF,TGTTCCAGCAGCCCGGGACTAGCCCCTAGCTCCTACAATGAGCAGTTCTTC
NA,TRBJ1-1,NA,TRBV19,CATPGGKDTEAFF,TGTGCCACCCCCGGGGGTAAGGACACTGAAGCTTTCTTT
NA,TRBJ2-5,TRBD2,TRBV6-1,CASSFSGEETQYF,TGTGCCAGCAGTTTTAGCGGGGAAGAGACCCAGTACTTC
NA,TRBJ1-2,TRBD1,TRBV30,CAWVERDRVSGYTF,TGTGCCTGGGTGGAGAGAGACAGGGTGAGCGGGTACACCTTC
NA,TRBJ1-2,NA,TRBV9,CASSGGVGEGYGYTF,TGTGCCAGCAGCGGGGGGGTAGGGGAGGGCTATGGCTACACCTTC
NA,TRBJ1-3,NA,TRBV30,CAWTLPAVSGNTIYF,TGTGCCTGGACCCTTCCGGCGGTCTCTGGAAACACCATATATTTT
NA,TRBJ1-1,TRBD1,TRBV7-9,CSSSLDPGQGSTEAFF,TGTTCCAGCAGCTTAGATCCGGGACAGGGAAGCACTGAAGCTTTCTTT
NA,TRBJ1-6,NA,TRBV7-2,CASSPLTGRNSPLHF,TGTGCCAGCAGCCCCTTGACAGGTCGGAATTCACCCCTCCACTTT
NA,TRBJ2-3,NA,TRBV19,CASSNRGHSTDTQYF,TGTGCCAGTAGTAACCGGGGACATAGCACAGATACGCAGTATTTT
NA,TRBJ2-7,TRBD1,TRBV4-2,CASSQGQGVGEQYF,TGTGCCAGCAGCCAAGGACAGGGTGTGGGCGAGCAGTACTTC
NA,TRBJ2-5,TRBD2,TRBV15,CATSRDLAGPQDQYF,TGTGCCACCAGCAGAGATTTAGCGGGACCCCAGGACCAGTACTTC
NA,TRBJ2-2,TRBD2,TRBV4-3,CASSQDVAGGTGELFF,TGCGCCAGCAGCCAAGATGTCGCGGGAGGTACCGGGGAGCTGTTTTTT
NA,TRBJ2-1,TRBD2,TRBV11-3,CASSSSLTGGYNEQFF,TGTGCCAGCAGCTCATCTCTGACGGGAGGATACAATGAGCAGTTCTTC
once,TRBJ1-5,NA,TRBV6-5,CASSSGNYNQPQHF,TGTGCCAGCAGTTCTGGCAACTACAATCAGCCCCAGCATTTT
NA,TRBJ2-1,NA,TRBV7-2,CASSLRAHRNEQFF,TGTGCCAGCAGCTTAAGAGCGCACCGCAATGAGCAGTTCTTC
NA,TRBJ2-1,TRBD2,TRBV7-2,CASSLGGLAGSNEQFF,TGTGCCAGCAGCCTAGGGGGACTAGCGGGGAGCAATGAGCAGTTCTTC
NA,TRBJ2-1,TRBD2,TRBV19,CASSSSGSNEQFF,TGTGCCAGTAGTTCGAGCGGGAGCAATGAGCAGTTCTTC
once,TRBJ2-7,NA,TRBV11-3,CASSLSQLSYEQYF,TGTGCCAGCAGCTTGTCACAGCTCTCCTACGAGCAGTACTTC
NA,TRBJ1-1,NA,TRBV28,CASSPKTGQMNTEAFF,TGTGCCAGCAGTCCAAAGACAGGTCAAATGAACACTGAAGCTTTCTTT
NA,TRBJ1-2,TRBD1,TRBV6-5,CASRTGGFGYTF,TGTGCCAGCAGGACAGGGGGCTTTGGCTACACCTTC
once,TRBJ2-2,TRBD1,TRBV19,CASSIGKTGDTGELFF,TGTGCCAGTAGTATAGGCAAGACAGGGGATACCGGGGAGCTGTTTTTT
NA,TRBJ1-3,NA,TRBV19,CASSSRLGAGNTIYF,TGTGCCAGTAGTTCCCGACTCGGGGCTGGAAACACCATATATTTT
once,TRBJ1-5,NA,TRBV6-1,CASSRVSNQPQHF,TGTGCCAGCAGTCGGGTTAGCAATCAGCCCCAGCATTTT
once,TRBJ1-3,TRBD1,TRBV5-1,CASRTGPESGNTIYF,TGCGCCAGCCGGACAGGGCCTGAATCTGGAAACACCATATATTTT
NA,TRBJ2-1,TRBD2,TRBV2,CASSRGDYYNEQFF,TGTGCCAGCAGTCGTGGGGACTACTACAATGAGCAGTTCTTC
NA,TRBJ1-5,NA,TRBV19,CASSIAGASNQPQHF,TGTGCCAGTAGTATCGCTGGGGCGAGCAATCAGCCCCAGCATTTT
NA,TRBJ1-2,NA,TRBV25-1,CASSEWGRGVEGYTF,TGTGCCAGCAGTGAATGGGGCAGGGGCGTGGAAGGCTACACCTTC
NA,TRBJ2-3,TRBD2,TRBV9,CASSPQAGGVADTQYF,TGTGCCAGCAGCCCTCAAGCGGGAGGGGTGGCAGATACGCAGTATTTT